Listed below are T cell receptor beta chains from one sample, sequenced in a study of T cell responses to AZD1222 COVID-19 vaccine. TCRdb's copy holds only in-frame clones and misses some; the assay was immunoSEQ multiplex PCR. Of approximately 90,000 clones detected, 85% to 90% appear once; the ten largest clones hold about 7%. This sample comprised peripheral blood, obtained on day 0 of AZD1222 vaccination. The receptor set was obtained from an adult in good health. Each CDR3 is given with its conserved first and last residue. D genes are given only for firm matches. Clone size is given for some rows only: seen once, a few or many times, or a class if the clone is expanded.

v_call	d_call	j_call	clone_size	cdr3_nt	cdr3_aa
TRBV20-1	-	TRBJ2-7	-	TGCAGTGCCCCGGGGGAGGTCGAGCAGTACTTC	CSAPGEVEQYF
TRBV29-1	-	TRBJ1-1	-	TGCAGCGTTGGATTGGAGTTCTCATACACTGAAGCTTTCTTT	CSVGLEFSYTEAFF
TRBV28	-	TRBJ1-5	few	TGTGCCAGCAGTTCAGACAGCCTCAATCAGCCCCAGCATTTT	CASSSDSLNQPQHF
TRBV7-9	TRBD1	TRBJ1-6	-	TGTGCCAGCACCCCGACAGGGTGGAATTCACCCCTCCACTTT	CASTPTGWNSPLHF
TRBV4-2	-	TRBJ1-1	-	TGTGCCAGCAGCCAAGGAAGGGCCATGAACACTGAAGCTTTCTTT	CASSQGRAMNTEAFF
TRBV6-5	-	TRBJ1-5	-	TGTGCCAGCAGCTCGACAGTCAACAATCAGCCCCAGCATTTT	CASSSTVNNQPQHF
TRBV28	TRBD1	TRBJ1-6	-	TGTGCCAGCAGTAGAACAGGGGCGGGAGTGGGCCTTAATTCACCCCTCCACTTT	CASSRTGAGVGLNSPLHF
TRBV28	-	TRBJ1-2	once	TGTGCCAGCAGTTTATCGGTCGAGGAGGGCTACACCTTC	CASSLSVEEGYTF
TRBV7-2	TRBD2	TRBJ2-2	-	TGTGCCAGCAGCTTAATCCCGGCTAGCGGATCCGGGGAGCTGTTTTTT	CASSLIPASGSGELFF
TRBV4-1	TRBD1	TRBJ2-2	-	TGCGCCAGCAGCCAACCGATACAGGGGTTCGGCACCGGGGAGCTGTTTTTT	CASSQPIQGFGTGELFF
TRBV18	-	TRBJ1-4	-	TGTGCCAGCTCACCACCCGGGTACGAAAAACTGTTTTTT	CASSPPGYEKLFF
TRBV6-5	TRBD1	TRBJ1-1	-	TGTGCCATCGGACAGGGACCGAACACTGAAGCTTTCTTT	CAIGQGPNTEAFF
TRBV7-9	TRBD2	TRBJ2-7	-	TGTGCCAGCAGCTATGTTGAACTAGCGGGGGACTACGAGCAGTACTTC	CASSYVELAGDYEQYF
TRBV7-2	-	TRBJ2-4	-	TGTGCCAGCAGCTCTCAGGGGGGAGGCAAAAACATTCAGTACTTC	CASSSQGGGKNIQYF
TRBV12-3/TRBV12-4	TRBD1	TRBJ1-2	-	TGTGCCAGCAGCAGGGGGTACTATGGCTACACCTTC	CASSRGYYGYTF
TRBV6-5	-	TRBJ1-2	-	TGTGCCAGCAGTATGCGGGCCCCCCGGGGCTACACCTTC	CASSMRAPRGYTF
TRBV7-2	-	TRBJ2-3	-	TGTGCCAGCAGCTTAGTTATCCAGGGTGGAGATACGCAGTATTTT	CASSLVIQGGDTQYF
TRBV19	-	TRBJ1-5	-	TGTGCCAGTAGTGAGGGGGGGCCCCAGCATTTT	CASSEGGPQHF
TRBV9	-	TRBJ2-3	-	TGTGCCAGCAGCGTAGTTCAACGCACAGATACGCAGTATTTT	CASSVVQRTDTQYF
TRBV2	-	TRBJ1-3	-	TGTGCCAGCAGTGTCAGCATCGACGCTGGAAACACCATATATTTT	CASSVSIDAGNTIYF
TRBV5-1	-	TRBJ2-7	-	TGCGCCAGCAGCTTGGCGGCCGGGCTTACCTACGAGCAGTACTTC	CASSLAAGLTYEQYF
TRBV2	-	TRBJ1-2	-	TGTGCCAGCAGTGACAGTACAGGCTATGGCTACACCTTC	CASSDSTGYGYTF
TRBV10-3	-	TRBJ2-1	-	TGTGCCACCCTAGGGGACCTCTCCTACAATGAGCAGTTCTTC	CATLGDLSYNEQFF
TRBV9	TRBD1	TRBJ2-1	-	TGTGCCAGCGGAGGGACAGGGGAGGTGAATGAGCAGTTCTTC	CASGGTGEVNEQFF
TRBV19	-	TRBJ1-5	once	TGTGCCAGTAGTATTACAAGGCAGCCCCAGCATTTT	CASSITRQPQHF
TRBV7-3	TRBD1	TRBJ2-7	few	TGTGCCAGCAGCTCCGACAGGGAAAAGCAGTACTTC	CASSSDREKQYF
TRBV15	-	TRBJ1-2	-	TGTGCCACCAGCAGAGATCGGGCAGGGAACTATGGCTACACCTTC	CATSRDRAGNYGYTF
TRBV15	TRBD2	TRBJ2-7	-	TGTGCCACCAGCAGACTAGCGGGACGTTTTGACGAGCAGTACTTC	CATSRLAGRFDEQYF
TRBV5-1	TRBD1	TRBJ2-1	-	TGCGCCAGCAGCTTGACAGGGGCGAGCTCCTACAATGAGCAGTTCTTC	CASSLTGASSYNEQFF
TRBV28	-	TRBJ1-6	-	TGTGCCAGCAGTCCCCCGGGGAATAATTCACCCCTCCACTTT	CASSPPGNNSPLHF
TRBV12-3/TRBV12-4	-	TRBJ2-7	-	TGTGCCAGCAGTTTTGGGGGCTACGAGCAGTACTTC	CASSFGGYEQYF
TRBV5-8	-	TRBJ1-6	-	TGTGCCAGCAGCCGGGCCGTAGAGCCCCTCCACTTT	CASSRAVEPLHF
TRBV19	-	TRBJ1-1	-	TGTGCCAGTAGTATCCTGTACATGAACACTGAAGCTTTCTTT	CASSILYMNTEAFF
TRBV7-2	-	TRBJ2-3	-	TGTGCCAGCAGCTCTTACTCTAGCACAGATACGCAGTATTTT	CASSSYSSTDTQYF
TRBV2	-	TRBJ2-7	-	TGTGCCAGCAGCGGAGGGTGGGGAGAGCAGTACTTC	CASSGGWGEQYF
TRBV27	-	TRBJ1-2	-	TGTGCCAGCAGTTCCAGGGGTAGCTATGGCTACACCTTC	CASSSRGSYGYTF
TRBV4-2	-	TRBJ1-1	-	TGTGCCTCCAACGGAGGGAGCGGTGAGAACACTGAAGCTTTCTTT	CASNGGSGENTEAFF
TRBV7-2	-	TRBJ2-5	-	TGTGCCAGCAGCCGCCCGGGGAGAGGGCTCGCGTTCCAAGAGACCCAGTACTTC	CASSRPGRGLAFQETQYF
TRBV18	-	TRBJ1-1	-	TGTGCCAGCTCACCAGGCCGGGGCGGTACTGAAGCTTTCTTT	CASSPGRGGTEAFF
TRBV5-1	-	TRBJ1-4	-	TGCGCCAGCAGCTTGGGTGATTCGGCAGGGGCTAATGAAAAACTGTTTTTT	CASSLGDSAGANEKLFF
TRBV27	-	TRBJ2-7	-	TGTGCCAGCAGTTCTCATTCAGGGGCCTACGAGCAGTACTTC	CASSSHSGAYEQYF
TRBV5-8	-	TRBJ1-6	-	TGTGCCAGCAGCTCCGACCGGAGCTCACCCCTCCACTTT	CASSSDRSSPLHF
TRBV6-5	TRBD1	TRBJ2-3	-	TGTGCCAGCAGCCCCGGGACAGGGCCCACAGATACGCAGTATTTT	CASSPGTGPTDTQYF
TRBV19	-	TRBJ1-4	-	TGTGCCAGTAGTATAGGGGCCACGGAAACTAATGAAAAACTGTTTTTT	CASSIGATETNEKLFF
TRBV6-1	-	TRBJ1-3	-	TGTGCCAGCAGTGAAGTTAGTATCTTCTCTGGAAACACCATATATTTT	CASSEVSIFSGNTIYF
TRBV29-1	-	TRBJ1-2	-	TGCAGCGTTGCCCCCAGGGCGGGCGGCTACACCTTC	CSVAPRAGGYTF
TRBV19	TRBD1	TRBJ1-4	-	TGTGCCAGTAGTGTCCCGGGACAGGGGTCTGAAAAACTGTTTTTT	CASSVPGQGSEKLFF